This T cell receptor (beta chain) was captured in a study of shared clonotypes between healthy human individuals. Study-wide context: CD4 naive and memory got three plates each, CD8 naive two, CD8 memory one.

Researchers divided each subset's genomic DNA evenly across several immunoSEQ plates. Repertoires were generated with immunoSEQ multiplex PCR, while TCRdb's copy carries only in-frame clones and drops some. The sample consists of approximately 320,000 clones, about nine tenths of them appearing once. From germline, CDR1 is MGHRA and CDR2 YSYEKL. This CDR3 comprises 15 residues. Losses at the gene ends were 6 bases for V and 8 bases for J; bases not matched to a gene: 10. With regard to this clone: The antigen remains undetermined.

Study-wide results and limits: In having few donors, the study represented limited genetic and exposure-history diversity. Among non-shared clonotypes, generation probabilities were lower than among those shared by all four donors.

This chain joins TRBV4-1 and TRBJ1-4, with 9 bases lining up with TRBD1. The receptor comes from a young man in good health. Source material: memory CD8+ T cells sorted from blood. Subset specified: CD45RO+ cells pooled with CCR7-negative TemRA cells. CDR3 nucleotides: TGCGCCAGCAGTAATGGGACAGGGAAAAGGGAAAAACTGTTTTTT. This sequence encodes CASSNGTGKREKLFF.